This TCR beta chain derives from a study of cytomegalovirus exposure and HLA in healthy donors. Regarding donors, all were healthy bone marrow donors. V was cut by 5 bases and J by 7 bases, with 18 bases left in between. The CDR3 spans 14 residues. Germline V lookup: CDR1 SGHVS, CDR2 FQNEAQ. The primer mix had 60 Vbeta and 13 Jbeta primers. Authors' data handling: As a later analysis found, there were 82 million or so unique TCR beta chains, of which roughly 11 million were shared. The assay was immunoSEQ multiplex PCR, and TCRdb's table has in-frame clones only and misses some. V and J calls and clone size are given by that table; D and trimming were obtained from the DNA. The sample holds tens of thousands of clones, around 70% seen once.

Sequenced input: PBMCs. The chain recombines TRBV7-8 with TRBJ2-7; tentative D call: TRBD2 (5 bases). The TCR sequence derives from a woman younger than 45 in good health and CMV-seropositive. DNA for the CDR3: TGTGCCAGCAGCGAACCCGCCCTACCGGGAGAGCAGTACTTC. It encodes CASSEPALPGEQYF.